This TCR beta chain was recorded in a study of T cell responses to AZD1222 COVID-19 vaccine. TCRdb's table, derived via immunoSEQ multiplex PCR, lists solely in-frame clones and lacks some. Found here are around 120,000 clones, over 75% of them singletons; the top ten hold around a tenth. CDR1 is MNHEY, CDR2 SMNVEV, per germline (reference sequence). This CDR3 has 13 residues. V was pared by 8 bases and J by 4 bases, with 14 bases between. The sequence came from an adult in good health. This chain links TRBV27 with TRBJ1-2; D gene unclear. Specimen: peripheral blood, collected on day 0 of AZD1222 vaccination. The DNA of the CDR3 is TGTGCCAGCCGCTCCACCGGTATCTATGGCTACACCTTC. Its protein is CASRSTGIYGYTF.